What follows are 17 T cell receptor beta chains derived from one specimen sequenced in a study of T cells in Graves' hyperthyroidism and ophthalmopathy. RNA transcripts gave rise to amplified TCR beta CDR3 regions. HTBI primers were used for first-round RT-PCR of the TCR CDR3. Using its own MiXCR run on the multiplex PCR reads, TCRdb lists one record per CDR3 protein. The profile shows under 350,000 distinct CDR3 sequences, approximately 18% of them singletons. Sequenced input: blood. These receptors originate from a woman aged 50 to 60 with Graves' hyperthyroidism.

This clonotype was observed many times. This chain uses TRBV5-6 with TRBJ1-1, with D uncertain. V dropped 1 base and J dropped 1 base, with 11 bases sitting between them. Germline lookup yields CDR1 SGHDT and CDR2 YYEEEE. This CDR3 has 15 residues. Here the CDR3 reads CASSLLYSGNTEAFF. The CDR3 DNA reads as TGTGCCAGCAGCTTGTTGTATTCGGGGAACACTGAAGCTTTCTTT.

This clonotype was seen ten or more times. This chain uses TRBV20-1 with TRBJ1-5, with D tentatively TRBD1 (5 bases). CDR1 DFQATT and CDR2 SNEGSKA come from the germline V gene (reference sequence). Trimming pared 3 bases from V and 2 bases from J, leaving 11 bases between. The CDR3 consists of 14 residues. For the CDR3, the DNA is TGCAGTGCTAGGTCCGGGGGTGGCAATCAGCCCCAGCATTTT. Protein sequence: CSARSGGGNQPQHF.

This clonotype was recorded at least ten times. The rearrangement links TRBV18 to TRBJ2-5, with D unresolved. CDR1 is KGHSH, CDR2 LQKENI, per germline. V was pared by 1 base and J by 2 bases, with 5 bases between. The CDR3 loop spans 13 amino acids. The CDR3 sequence: CASSPRDQETQYF. CDR3 in DNA: TGTGCCAGCTCACCACGGGATCAAGAGACCCAGTACTTC.

In regard to this clonotype: One base away lies a much larger clone, so this may be a sequencing read error. This chain uses TRBV6-1 with TRBJ2-3, with TRBD2 as a possible D gene (6 bases). The germline gives CDR1 MNHNS, CDR2 SASEGT. V dropped 7 bases and J dropped 0 bases, with 17 bases sitting between them. This CDR3 comprises 16 residues. CDR3 sequence reads: CASTERGGPSTDTQYF. The CDR3 DNA is TGTGCCAGCACCGAGAGGGGAGGTCCAAGCACAGATACGCAGTATTTT.

The chain has TRBV5-6 and TRBJ2-7, with 7 bases aligning to TRBD2. Germline-derived CDR1 and CDR2 are SGHDT and YYEEEE. The CDR3 runs 14 residues. With V trimmed by 5 bases and J by 5 bases, 10 bases remained unmatched. The CDR3 loop reads CASRFSSGNHEQYF. The CDR3, as DNA: TGTGCCAGCAGGTTCTCAAGCGGGAATCACGAGCAGTACTTC.

Ten or more counts support this clonotype. This chain uses TRBV10-3 with TRBJ1-2, with a tentative D call TRBD1 (5 bases). Trimming shortened V by 3 bases and J by 4 bases, and 12 bases separated the two germline ends. CDR3 length: 14 residues. From germline, CDR1 is ENHRY and CDR2 SYGVKD. CDR3 sequence: CAISDGDLLYGYTF. CDR3 nucleotides: TGTGCCATCAGTGATGGGGACCTCCTCTATGGCTACACCTTC.

This clonotype was detected only a few times. Relative to the germline gene, one junction end is altered; a read error may explain this. V and J are TRBV6-2 or TRBV6-3 and TRBJ1-2; D unresolved. The CDR3 totals 12 residues. Per the germline V gene, CDR1 is MNHEY and CDR2 is SVGEGT. The CDR3 spells CASSYNRQPKAF. The CDR3 DNA is TGTGCCAGCAGTTACAATAGGCAGCCGAAGGCCTTC.

In this sample, this clonotype turned up many times. This sequence joins TRBV2 and TRBJ2-5; maybe TRBD2 (5 bases). This CDR3 contains 12 residues. Germline V gene lookup returns CDR1 SNHLY and CDR2 FYNNEI. Trimming removed 7 bases from V and 1 base from J, with 7 bases in between. CDR3 sequence reads: CASTGSQETQYF. The CDR3 region has the DNA TGTGCCAGCACGGGAAGCCAAGAGACCCAGTACTTC.

The gene calls are TRBV10-3 and TRBJ1-1, with TRBD1 as a possible D gene (5 bases). The CDR3 runs 14 residues. The germline V and J ends were trimmed by 4 bases and 4 bases, with 13 bases remaining between them. In germline, CDR1 is ENHRY, CDR2 SYGVKD. CDR3 protein: CAISVTGKSTEAFF. CDR3 bases: TGTGCCATCAGTGTCACAGGCAAGAGCACTGAAGCTTTCTTT.

This clonotype was recorded many times. This sequence joins TRBV12-5 and TRBJ2-3; 12 bases map to TRBD2. CDR3 size: 17 residues. Germline CDR1 and CDR2: LGHNT and FRNRAP. V was pared by 5 bases and J by 0 bases, with 6 bases of the junction left unmatched. CDR3 sequence reads: CASGLGLAGTSTDTQYF. For the CDR3, the DNA is TGTGCTAGTGGTCTCGGACTAGCGGGGACTAGCACAGATACGCAGTATTTT.

J is TRBJ2-5 and V is TRBV9; no clear D gene. The CDR3 has 15 residues. Trimming took off 4 bases at V and 1 base at J, with 14 bases between the two ends. The germline V gene encodes CDR1 SGDLS and CDR2 YYNGEE. CDR3 nucleotides: TGTGCCAGCAGCACCTCGACGGCCCCCCAAGAGACCCAGTACTTC. Translation: CASSTSTAPQETQYF.

This clonotype showed up many times. Mismatch with germline at one junction end may stem from a read error. The rearrangement links TRBV2 to TRBJ2-5; 10 nucleotides agree with TRBD2. CDR1 SNHLY and CDR2 FYNNEI come from the germline V gene. The CDR3 consists of 15 residues. CDR3 coding DNA: TGTGCCAGCAGTGTGCAGCGGGGGGGCCAAGGGACCCAGTACTTC. This codes for CASSVQRGGQGTQYF. The variable domain in full, completed from reference TRBV2 and TRBJ2-5, reads EPEVTQTPSHQVTQMGQEVILRCVPISNHLYFYWYRQILGQKVEFLVSFYNNEISEKSEIFDDQFSVERPDGSNFTLKIRSTKLEDSAMYFCASSVQRGGQGTQYFGPGTRLLVL.

This clonotype was seen repeatedly, ten times or more. The V call is TRBV28, the J call TRBJ2-7; 7 bases align to TRBD1. Germline loops: CDR1 MDHEN, CDR2 SYDVKM. The CDR3 contains 14 residues. The J segment lost 4 bases and the V segment lost 6 bases, leaving 9 bases of the junction unmatched. CDR3 loop: CASRPRDSLYEQYF. The CDR3 coding sequence is TGTGCCAGCAGGCCCCGGGACAGCTTGTACGAGCAGTACTTC.

The chain carries TRBV10-2 and TRBJ2-7, with 8 bases fitting TRBD2. The CDR3 contains 18 residues. The germline gives CDR1 WSHSY, CDR2 SAAADI. Losses at the gene ends were 7 bases for V and 0 bases for J; bases not matched to a gene: 17. The CDR3 nucleotides read TGCGCCAGCATTTTTTCCCCACGGGGGGGTCCGAGCTCCTACGAGCAGTACTTC. Amino acids: CASIFSPRGGPSSYEQYF.

J is TRBJ2-1 and V is TRBV7-8; 7 nucleotides line up with TRBD2. CDR1 and CDR2 (germline): SGHVS, FQNEAQ. With 3 bases clipped from V and 6 bases from J, the junction kept 8 bases outside the gene matches. This CDR3 has 15 residues. CDR3 DNA sequence: TGTGCCAGCAGCTTCGGGGCGGGAGCTAGCAATGAGCAGTTCTTC. Amino acids: CASSFGAGASNEQFF.

This clonotype was observed a handful of times. The V and J genes are TRBV27 and TRBJ2-2; 8 bases match TRBD2. This CDR3 is built from 16 residues. Germline lookup yields CDR1 MNHEY and CDR2 SMNVEV (reference sequence). The J segment lost 2 bases and the V segment lost 4 bases, leaving 6 bases of the junction unmatched. CDR3 loop: CASSSSGGSNTGELFF. Here the CDR3 DNA reads TGTGCCAGCAGTTCCAGCGGGGGATCAAACACCGGGGAGCTGTTTTTT.

This clonotype appeared many times. The J gene is TRBJ2-7, the V gene TRBV3-1, with 15 bases lining up with TRBD2. CDR1 is LGHDT, CDR2 YNNKEL, per germline (reference sequence). CDR3 length equals 17 residues. V lost 1 base to trimming and J lost 4 bases; unmatched junction nucleotides: 5. This CDR3 is CASSQGGLAGGWYEQYF. CDR3 nucleotide sequence: TGTGCCAGCAGCCAAGGGGGACTAGCGGGAGGCTGGTACGAGCAGTACTTC.